Presented here are 2 T cell receptor beta chains from one specimen sequenced in a study of cytomegalovirus exposure and HLA in healthy donors. It was with 60 Vbeta and 13 Jbeta primers that the PCR ran. Assay used: immunoSEQ multiplex PCR; TCRdb lists only in-frame clones, some missing. The data contain some 150,000 clones, roughly 84% of them singletons. Specimen: PBMCs. These receptors all come from a boy aged 2 to 10 in good health and CMV-seronegative.

V usage is TRBV30 and J usage is TRBJ1-2; the D is unclear. The CDR3 has 14 residues. V was cut by 0 bases and J by 2 bases, with 10 bases left in between. The germline V gene has CDR1 GTSNPN and CDR2 SVGIG (reference sequence). The CDR3 DNA reads TGTGCCTGGAGTGTATTACCGAGAAACTATGGCTACACCTTC. Its translation: CAWSVLPRNYGYTF.

The rearrangement links TRBV7-2 to TRBJ2-7, with a tentative D call TRBD1 (6 bases). The CDR3 runs to 15 residues. Germline loops: CDR1 SGHTA, CDR2 FQGNSA. Trimming took 2 bases from V and 4 from J, leaving 15 bases between them. The CDR3 bases are TGTGCCAGCAGCTTAAACTCAGGGGAATTTTACGAGCAGTACTTC. Translating it yields CASSLNSGEFYEQYF.